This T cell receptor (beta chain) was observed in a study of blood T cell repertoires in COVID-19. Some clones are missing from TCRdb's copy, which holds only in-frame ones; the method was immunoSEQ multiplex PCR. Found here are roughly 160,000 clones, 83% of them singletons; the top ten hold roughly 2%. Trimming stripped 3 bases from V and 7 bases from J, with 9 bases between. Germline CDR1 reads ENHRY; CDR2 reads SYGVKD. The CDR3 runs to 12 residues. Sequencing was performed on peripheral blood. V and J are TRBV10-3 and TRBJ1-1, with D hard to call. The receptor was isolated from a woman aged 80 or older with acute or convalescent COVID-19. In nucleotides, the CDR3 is TGTGCCATCAGTGACCACACAGATGAAGCTTTCTTT. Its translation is CAISDHTDEAFF.